This record looks at one TCR beta chain sequence and its context. The source of the sample is a study of shared clonotypes between healthy human individuals. Terminally differentiated effector memory CD45RA+ cells were excluded by CCR7 positive selection of CD45RO-negative cells. Assay: immunoSEQ multiplex PCR; the TCRdb copy retains only in-frame clones and omits some. The repertoire has around 1.9 million clones, 93% of them found once; the top ten carry less than 2%. With V trimmed by 4 bases and J by 7 bases, 20 bases remained unmatched. The CDR3 has 18 amino acids. CDR1 is SGHDN, CDR2 FVKESK, per germline.

Sequences were obtained from naive CD8+ T cells from PBMCs. This sequence originates from a man aged 18 to 30 in good health. Some clones in this sample may be carry-over from other donors' samples. The rearrangement joins TRBV14 to TRBJ2-7; 9 nucleotides align to TRBD2. CDR3 in DNA: TGTGCCAGCAGCCTCCACCCTCTTAGCGGGAGCCCCTTAGGGGAGCAGTACTTC. Translating gives CASSLHPLSGSPLGEQYF.